This TCR beta chain derives from a study of blood T cell repertoires in COVID-19. This CDR3 has 16 residues. The V and J ends lost 0 bases and 2 bases respectively, with 10 bases between them. Germline V gene sequence: CDR1 SGHVS, CDR2 FNYEAQ. Authors' processing steps: Estimation of nucleated cell counts relied on the amplification of reference gene primers. This table comes from immunoSEQ multiplex PCR, and its TCRdb copy is limited to in-frame clones, with some not included. V, J and clone size derive from that table, while D and trimming were established from the DNA sequence. The data hold tens of thousands of clones, with about 87% observed a single time.

The TCR sequence derives from a man aged 50 to 60 with acute or convalescent COVID-19. The chain employs TRBV7-6 and TRBJ2-2, with D unclear. Sequenced: peripheral blood. This CDR3 is CASSLALTGNTGELFF. Written as DNA, the CDR3 is TGTGCCAGCAGCTTAGCTCTTACGGGTAACACCGGGGAGCTGTTTTTT. Looking up the rest from reference TRBV7-6 and TRBJ2-2 gives the full variable domain: GAGVSQSPRYKVTKRGQDVALRCDPISGHVSLYWYRQALGQGPEFLTYFNYEAQQDKSGLPNDRFSAERPEGSISTLTIQRTEQRDSAMYRCASSLALTGNTGELFFGEGSRLTVL.